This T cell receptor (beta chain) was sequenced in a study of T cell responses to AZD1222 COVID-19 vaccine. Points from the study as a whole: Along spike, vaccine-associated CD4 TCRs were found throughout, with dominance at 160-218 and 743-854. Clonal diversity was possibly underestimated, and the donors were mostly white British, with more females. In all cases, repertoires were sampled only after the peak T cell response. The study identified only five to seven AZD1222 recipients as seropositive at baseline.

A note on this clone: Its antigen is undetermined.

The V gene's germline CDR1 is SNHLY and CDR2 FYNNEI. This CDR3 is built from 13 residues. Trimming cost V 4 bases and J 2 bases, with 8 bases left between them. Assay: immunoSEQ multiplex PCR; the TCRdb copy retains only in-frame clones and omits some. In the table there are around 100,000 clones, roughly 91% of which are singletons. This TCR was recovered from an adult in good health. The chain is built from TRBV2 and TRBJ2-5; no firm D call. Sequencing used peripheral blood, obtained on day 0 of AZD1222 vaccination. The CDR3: CASSVLTQETQYF. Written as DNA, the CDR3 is TGTGCCAGCAGTGTACTAACGCAAGAGACCCAGTACTTC.